This T cell receptor beta chain was recorded in a study of blood T cell repertoires in COVID-19. Study details: Spain, Italy and the United States supplied samples that represented acute and convalescent COVID-19.

This CDR3 contains 16 residues. V was clipped by 1 base and J by 0 bases, with 13 bases between them. CDR1 is SGHTA, CDR2 FQGNSA, per germline. Authors' analysis steps: Researchers report that nucleated cell counts were estimated from reference gene primer amplification. Sequencing was performed with immunoSEQ multiplex PCR; in TCRdb, only in-frame clones are kept and a portion is missing. V and J calls and clone size follow that table, whereas D and trimming were derived from the DNA. Of about 100,000 clones listed, 65% to 90% are singletons. The source is a man aged 55-75 years with acute or convalescent COVID-19. The sample was peripheral blood. The rearrangement links TRBV7-2 to TRBJ2-7, with a tentative D call TRBD2 (6 bases). This chain's CDR3 is CASSLGISGSSYEQYF. The CDR3 DNA reads as TGTGCCAGCAGCTTAGGAATTAGCGGAAGCTCCTACGAGCAGTACTTC. The entire variable domain, with the rest obtained from reference TRBV7-2 and TRBJ2-7, is as follows: GAGVSQSPSNKVTEKGKDVELRCDPISGHTALYWYRQSLGQGLEFLIYFQGNSAPDKSGLPSDRFSAERTGGSVSTLTIQRTQQEDSAVYLCASSLGISGSSYEQYFGPGTRLTVT.